Following are 13 T cell receptor beta chains from one sample sequenced in a study of T-cell memory formation after mild COVID-19 (dated by TCRdb to the early 2020s). The protocol used for the library was 5' RACE. These reads were obtained on an Illumina NovaSeq 6000. The public reads were quality trimmed at Q25 with fastp and then assembled into clones with MiXCR by TCRdb, keeping productive beta chains. Duplicate CDR3 protein sequences are folded into a single record with the most common DNA and genes. This sample gives some 250,000 distinct CDR3 sequences in total; roughly 10% of them show up just once. Jointly, the top ten make up 22% of the sample. Sequenced material: PBMCs or a T cell subset sorted from them (not recorded which). The origin of the receptors is a man between 18 and 35 years old who had mild COVID-19 (a few samples of this study predate the infection). The sample titles of this study are shuffled in the database, so cell type and time point are left out; the donor was told from shared clones.

This clonotype was seen ten or more times. This chain connects TRBV5-1 to TRBJ1-6; D gene unclear. Germline loops: CDR1 SGHRS, CDR2 YFSETQ. The CDR3 spans 16 residues. V lost 0 bases, J lost 5 bases, and 12 bases lay in between. CDR3: CASSLGTDFHNSPLHF. The DNA for the CDR3 is TGCGCCAGCAGCTTGGGGACGGACTTTCATAATTCACCCCTCCACTTT. The full variable domain, rest sourced from reference TRBV5-1 and TRBJ1-6, is KAGVTQTPRYLIKTRGQQVTLSCSPISGHRSVSWYQQTPGQGLQFLFEYFSETQRNKGNFPGRFSGRQFSNSRSEMNVSTLELGDSALYLCASSLGTDFHNSPLHFGNGTRLTVT.

This clonotype showed up just a few times. The chain has TRBV12-3 or TRBV12-4 and TRBJ2-7; D not resolved. Trimming took off 6 bases at V and 0 bases at J, with 9 bases between the two ends. This CDR3 has 13 amino acids. The CDR3 DNA follows: TGTGCCAGCAGCCCGGTCAACTCCTACGAGCAGTACTTC. Its translation is CASSPVNSYEQYF.

The chain uses TRBV5-6 and TRBJ1-1; TRBD1 is a possible D gene (5 bases). Germline values: CDR1 SGHDT, CDR2 YYEEEE. The CDR3 sequence is 15 residues long. Trimming pared 3 bases from V and 0 bases from J, leaving 12 bases between. CDR3 loop: CASSWPRGMNTEAFF. CDR3 nucleotide sequence: TGTGCCAGCAGCTGGCCCCGGGGGATGAACACTGAAGCTTTCTTT.

This chain links TRBV12-3 or TRBV12-4 with TRBJ1-6; D is possibly TRBD1 (5 bases). The CDR3 extends over 13 amino acids. V was clipped by 6 bases and J by 9 bases, with 12 bases between them. CDR3 DNA sequence: TGTGCCAGCAGACCGGACAACGGTTCACCCCTCCACTTT. This encodes CASRPDNGSPLHF.

V usage is TRBV5-6 and J usage is TRBJ1-6; perhaps TRBD1 as D (5 bases). The V end lost 3 bases, the J end lost 10 bases, and 23 bases lay between the germline ends. The CDR3 length is 17 residues. Per the germline V gene, CDR1 is SGHDT and CDR2 is YYEEEE. The CDR3 sequence is CASSSIRDGTGSSPLHF. The CDR3 DNA reads TGTGCCAGCAGCTCTATCCGGGACGGAACGGGGTCCTCACCCCTCCACTTT.

This clonotype was found a few times. The chain employs TRBV7-6 and TRBJ1-1; D remains ambiguous. Germline V gene sequence: CDR1 SGHVS, CDR2 FNYEAQ. The CDR3 runs to 16 residues. V shed 5 bases and J shed 2 bases, with 18 bases lying between them. CDR3 nucleotides: TGTGCCAGCAGCCACGGAACCGGGCCCCCAAACACTGAAGCTTTCTTT. It encodes CASSHGTGPPNTEAFF.

V gene TRBV6-5 combines with J gene TRBJ1-1; D not resolved. V gave up 5 bases and J gave up 4 bases, with 8 bases separating them. Germline lookup yields CDR1 MNHEY and CDR2 SVGAGI. The CDR3 runs to 12 residues. The CDR3 nucleotides read TGTGCCAGCAGTAACGGAGGCACTGAAGCTTTCTTT. Translating gives CASSNGGTEAFF.

The chain recombines TRBV28 with TRBJ1-1; perhaps TRBD1 as D (6 bases). The V gene's germline CDR1 is MDHEN and CDR2 SYDVKM. V lost 5 bases, J lost 7 bases, and 14 bases lay in between. The CDR3 sequence is 13 residues long. CDR3 DNA: TGTGCCAGCAGTCCACCGGGGGCGAGTGAAGCTTTCTTT. Translation: CASSPPGASEAFF.

This clonotype has at least ten counts. The V and J genes are TRBV6-5 and TRBJ2-1, with D maybe TRBD2 (5 bases). The CDR3 length is 13 residues. Trimming stripped 6 bases from V and 6 bases from J, with 12 bases between. Per the germline V gene, CDR1 is MNHEY and CDR2 is SVGAGI. CDR3 sequence (DNA): TGTGCCAGCAGATATGTTGGAGGCAATGAGCAGTTCTTC. Its translation: CASRYVGGNEQFF.

This clonotype was seen more than once but under ten times. J is TRBJ1-2 and V is TRBV5-1; 10 bases are shared with TRBD1. V was pared by 0 bases and J by 6 bases, with 8 bases of the junction left unmatched. The CDR3 totals 16 residues. CDR1 is SGHRS, CDR2 YFSETQ, per germline. The chain's CDR3 is CASSLGPTGGIDGYTF. In nucleotides, the CDR3 is TGCGCCAGCAGCTTGGGACCGACAGGGGGCATCGATGGCTACACCTTC. Supplemented by reference TRBV5-1 and TRBJ1-2, the full variable domain reads KAGVTQTPRYLIKTRGQQVTLSCSPISGHRSVSWYQQTPGQGLQFLFEYFSETQRNKGNFPGRFSGRQFSNSRSEMNVSTLELGDSALYLCASSLGPTGGIDGYTFGSGTRLTVV.

This clonotype was counted only a few times. V and J are TRBV4-3 and TRBJ2-1; no clear D gene. V was clipped by 0 bases and J by 4 bases, with 7 bases between them. Germline CDR1 LGHNA, CDR2 YSLEER. The CDR3 is 14 amino acids. CDR3 DNA: TGCGCCAGCAGCCAAGATAACTTATACAATGAGCAGTTCTTC. Translated, it gives CASSQDNLYNEQFF.

The chain combines TRBV24-1 with TRBJ2-7, with a weak D call TRBD2 (6 bases). V lost 10 bases and J 8 bases, leaving 11 bases between the germline ends. Germline CDR1 reads KGHDR; CDR2 reads SFDVKD. The CDR3 has 10 residues. CDR3 nucleotide sequence: TGTGCCACGACCGGGAGCAAGCAGTACTTC. It translates to CATTGSKQYF.

The V and J genes are TRBV27 and TRBJ2-7; D uncertain. This CDR3 comprises 11 residues. Trimming pared 10 bases from V and 0 bases from J, leaving 7 bases between. Germline values: CDR1 MNHEY, CDR2 SMNVEV (reference sequence). The CDR3 loop is CAIHGSYEQYV. The CDR3 DNA sequence: TGTGCCATCCACGGCTCCTACGAGCAGTACGTC.